This is a list of T cell receptor beta chains from one sample in a study of blood T cell repertoires in COVID-19. Produced via immunoSEQ multiplex PCR; TCRdb's table is partial and in-frame only. The sample consists of fewer than 200,000 clones, roughly 90% of them appearing once. Sequenced: peripheral blood. The receptor source for this set is a young man with COVID-19, enrolled during active disease. CDR3s include the opening cysteine and the closing phenylalanine or tryptophan. The D gene is left open where the match is weak. Size values are once, few and many counts, or a class for expanded clones, and some rows have none.

J gene: TRBJ2-1; D gene: TRBD1; V gene: TRBV7-3; clone size: -; CDR3 protein: CASSLTIGQGDYNEQFF; CDR3 DNA: TGTGCCAGCAGCTTAACCATCGGACAGGGGGACTACAATGAGCAGTTCTTC
J gene: TRBJ2-1; D gene: -; V gene: TRBV18; clone size: -; CDR3 protein: CASSPNGLSYNEQFF; CDR3 DNA: TGTGCCAGCTCCCCAAACGGACTGTCCTACAATGAGCAGTTCTTC
J gene: TRBJ2-5; D gene: TRBD1; V gene: TRBV4-3; clone size: -; CDR3 protein: CASSQDNPGTGNQETQYF; CDR3 DNA: TGCGCCAGCAGCCAAGATAACCCCGGGACAGGGAACCAAGAGACCCAGTACTTC
J gene: TRBJ1-2; D gene: -; V gene: TRBV6-5; clone size: -; CDR3 protein: CASSRRDMNYGYTF; CDR3 DNA: TGTGCCAGCAGCCGCAGGGATATGAACTATGGCTACACCTTC
J gene: TRBJ1-2; D gene: -; V gene: TRBV4-3; clone size: -; CDR3 protein: CASSQAPVLRGYTF; CDR3 DNA: TGCGCCAGCAGCCAAGCTCCGGTTCTTCGGGGCTACACCTTC
J gene: TRBJ1-2; D gene: -; V gene: TRBV19; clone size: few; CDR3 protein: CASSPTPDGVNGYTF; CDR3 DNA: TGTGCCAGTAGTCCGACCCCCGACGGAGTTAATGGCTACACCTTC
J gene: TRBJ1-2; D gene: -; V gene: TRBV19; clone size: -; CDR3 protein: CASSIGSRTLDGYTF; CDR3 DNA: TGTGCCAGTAGTATAGGATCTAGGACATTAGATGGCTACACCTTC
J gene: TRBJ2-7; D gene: -; V gene: TRBV21-1; clone size: -; CDR3 protein: CASPASGITNSYEQYF; CDR3 DNA: TGTGCCAGCCCAGCTTCAGGGATAACTAACTCCTACGAGCAGTACTTC
J gene: TRBJ1-1; D gene: -; V gene: TRBV29-1; clone size: -; CDR3 protein: CSVVTVLNTEAFF; CDR3 DNA: TGCAGCGTTGTTACAGTATTGAACACTGAAGCTTTCTTT
J gene: TRBJ2-5; D gene: -; V gene: TRBV7-9; clone size: -; CDR3 protein: CASSLGPKETQYF; CDR3 DNA: TGTGCCAGCAGTTTGGGCCCAAAAGAGACCCAGTACTTC
J gene: TRBJ2-2; D gene: -; V gene: TRBV6-6; clone size: -; CDR3 protein: CASSYLPPRERELFF; CDR3 DNA: TGTGCCAGCAGTTACCTCCCGCCTCGGGAGAGGGAGCTGTTTTTT
J gene: TRBJ1-6; D gene: TRBD1; V gene: TRBV30; clone size: -; CDR3 protein: CAWNMGQVNSPLHF; CDR3 DNA: TGTGCCTGGAATATGGGACAGGTTAATTCACCCCTCCACTTT
J gene: TRBJ2-7; D gene: -; V gene: TRBV10-3; clone size: -; CDR3 protein: CAISGGHYEQYF; CDR3 DNA: TGTGCCATCAGTGGAGGGCACTACGAGCAGTACTTC
J gene: TRBJ2-2; D gene: TRBD1; V gene: TRBV7-3; clone size: once; CDR3 protein: CASSSTGDNTGELFF; CDR3 DNA: TGTGCCAGCAGCTCGACAGGGGACAACACCGGGGAGCTGTTTTTT
J gene: TRBJ1-6; D gene: TRBD1; V gene: TRBV6-5; clone size: -; CDR3 protein: CASSYWTGPSPLHF; CDR3 DNA: TGTGCCAGCAGTTATTGGACAGGCCCATCACCCCTCCACTTT
J gene: TRBJ2-6; D gene: TRBD1; V gene: TRBV28; clone size: -; CDR3 protein: CASSSPGQGTGANVLTF; CDR3 DNA: TGTGCCAGCAGTTCGCCGGGACAGGGGACCGGGGCCAACGTCCTGACTTTC
J gene: TRBJ2-1; D gene: -; V gene: TRBV7-9; clone size: -; CDR3 protein: CASSLLSSYNEQFF; CDR3 DNA: TGTGCCAGCAGCTTATTGAGCTCCTACAATGAGCAGTTCTTC
J gene: TRBJ2-1; D gene: TRBD1; V gene: TRBV27; clone size: -; CDR3 protein: CASSFSRGPPFDEQFF; CDR3 DNA: TGTGCCAGCAGTTTCTCGAGGGGGCCCCCTTTCGATGAGCAGTTCTTC
J gene: TRBJ1-2; D gene: -; V gene: TRBV7-9; clone size: -; CDR3 protein: CASSLVEEGYTF; CDR3 DNA: TGTGCCAGCAGCTTAGTTGAGGAAGGCTACACCTTC
J gene: TRBJ2-3; D gene: TRBD2; V gene: TRBV28; clone size: -; CDR3 protein: CASSLQGLAEGHTDTQYF; CDR3 DNA: TGTGCCAGCAGTTTACAAGGACTAGCGGAGGGGCACACAGATACGCAGTATTTT
J gene: TRBJ2-1; D gene: -; V gene: TRBV5-4; clone size: -; CDR3 protein: CASSQDSSYNEQFF; CDR3 DNA: TGTGCCAGCAGCCAGGACAGTTCCTACAATGAGCAGTTCTTC
J gene: TRBJ1-4; D gene: -; V gene: TRBV7-3; clone size: -; CDR3 protein: CASSVGGDEKLFF; CDR3 DNA: TGTGCCAGCAGCGTTGGGGGGGATGAAAAACTGTTTTTT
J gene: TRBJ2-1; D gene: -; V gene: TRBV7-2; clone size: -; CDR3 protein: CASSLLTSSHEQFF; CDR3 DNA: TGTGCCAGCAGCTTACTTACTAGCTCCCATGAGCAGTTCTTC
J gene: TRBJ1-5; D gene: -; V gene: TRBV18; clone size: -; CDR3 protein: CASSPRSSGNQPQHF; CDR3 DNA: TGTGCCAGCTCACCACGCTCCTCGGGCAATCAGCCCCAGCATTTT
J gene: TRBJ1-1; D gene: -; V gene: TRBV19; clone size: -; CDR3 protein: CASSMRQGNTEAFF; CDR3 DNA: TGTGCCAGTAGTATGAGGCAGGGGAACACTGAAGCTTTCTTT
J gene: TRBJ1-1; D gene: TRBD1; V gene: TRBV5-4; clone size: -; CDR3 protein: CASSLGSRQGSTEAFF; CDR3 DNA: TGTGCCAGCAGCTTGGGGTCGAGACAGGGCTCCACTGAAGCTTTCTTT
J gene: TRBJ2-3; D gene: TRBD2; V gene: TRBV6-4; clone size: -; CDR3 protein: CASRDVYRTSGRSSNTDTQYF; CDR3 DNA: TGTGCCAGCAGAGACGTCTACAGGACTAGCGGGAGATCATCAAACACAGATACGCAGTATTTT
J gene: TRBJ2-5; D gene: -; V gene: TRBV20-1; clone size: -; CDR3 protein: CSASDSFQETQYF; CDR3 DNA: TGCAGTGCTAGTGACAGTTTCCAAGAGACCCAGTACTTC
J gene: TRBJ2-3; D gene: TRBD2; V gene: TRBV6-2/TRBV6-3; clone size: -; CDR3 protein: CASSFPSGGSTDTQYF; CDR3 DNA: TGTGCCAGCAGTTTCCCCAGCGGGGGGTCCACAGATACGCAGTATTTT
J gene: TRBJ1-3; D gene: TRBD1; V gene: TRBV3-1/TRBV3-2; clone size: -; CDR3 protein: CASSQVGDRGLSAIYF; CDR3 DNA: TGTGCCAGCAGCCAAGTCGGGGACAGGGGTCTTAGCGCCATATATTTT
J gene: TRBJ1-2; D gene: -; V gene: TRBV24-1; clone size: once; CDR3 protein: CATSDATENYGYTF; CDR3 DNA: TGTGCCACCAGTGATGCCACGGAGAACTATGGCTACACCTTC
J gene: TRBJ2-1; D gene: TRBD2; V gene: TRBV19; clone size: -; CDR3 protein: CASSQTSGGAWEQFF; CDR3 DNA: TGTGCCAGTAGCCAGACTAGCGGGGGGGCCTGGGAGCAGTTCTTC
J gene: TRBJ1-1; D gene: -; V gene: TRBV6-2/TRBV6-3; clone size: -; CDR3 protein: CASSYRGMGTEAFF; CDR3 DNA: TGTGCCAGCAGTTACAGGGGAATGGGCACTGAAGCTTTCTTT
J gene: TRBJ1-1; D gene: -; V gene: TRBV6-5; clone size: -; CDR3 protein: CASSYSAANTEAFF; CDR3 DNA: TGTGCCAGCAGTTACTCTGCGGCGAACACTGAAGCTTTCTTT
J gene: TRBJ2-7; D gene: -; V gene: TRBV6-6; clone size: -; CDR3 protein: CASTLGRAYEQYF; CDR3 DNA: TGTGCCAGCACCCTAGGGCGGGCCTACGAGCAGTACTTC
J gene: TRBJ2-2; D gene: -; V gene: TRBV7-2; clone size: -; CDR3 protein: CASRILASTGELFF; CDR3 DNA: TGTGCCAGCAGAATCTTGGCTAGCACTGGGGAGCTGTTTTTT
J gene: TRBJ1-5; D gene: TRBD1; V gene: TRBV4-1; clone size: -; CDR3 protein: CASSQNTGGSDQPQHF; CDR3 DNA: TGCGCCAGCAGCCAGAATACAGGGGGCTCGGATCAGCCCCAGCATTTT
J gene: TRBJ1-2; D gene: -; V gene: TRBV6-2/TRBV6-3; clone size: -; CDR3 protein: CASSYQGWKDGYTF; CDR3 DNA: TGTGCCAGCAGTTACCAGGGATGGAAGGATGGCTACACCTTC
J gene: TRBJ2-1; D gene: -; V gene: TRBV19; clone size: -; CDR3 protein: CASSVLDREGEQFF; CDR3 DNA: TGTGCCAGTAGTGTCCTGGACAGGGAGGGTGAGCAGTTCTTC
J gene: TRBJ1-6; D gene: TRBD1; V gene: TRBV7-2; clone size: -; CDR3 protein: CASSPRTGRSSPLHF; CDR3 DNA: TGTGCCAGCAGCCCCCGGACAGGGCGGAGTTCACCCCTCCACTTT
J gene: TRBJ2-7; D gene: TRBD2; V gene: TRBV5-4; clone size: -; CDR3 protein: CASSQDRSSGRIYEQYF; CDR3 DNA: TGTGCCAGCAGCCAAGACCGGTCTAGCGGGAGGATCTACGAGCAGTACTTC
J gene: TRBJ1-1; D gene: -; V gene: TRBV10-3; clone size: -; CDR3 protein: CAISESFYWANGEAFF; CDR3 DNA: TGTGCCATCAGTGAGTCGTTTTATTGGGCCAATGGTGAAGCTTTCTTT
J gene: TRBJ1-6; D gene: -; V gene: TRBV2; clone size: -; CDR3 protein: CASTLGQAYNSPLHF; CDR3 DNA: TGTGCCAGCACCTTGGGGCAGGCTTATAATTCACCCCTCCACTTT
J gene: TRBJ2-5; D gene: -; V gene: TRBV5-1; clone size: -; CDR3 protein: CASSIQGSLTQETQYF; CDR3 DNA: TGCGCCAGCAGCATACAGGGTTCGCTAACTCAAGAGACCCAGTACTTC
J gene: TRBJ2-1; D gene: TRBD2; V gene: TRBV11-2; clone size: -; CDR3 protein: CASSLDPRLAGGPGEQFF; CDR3 DNA: TGTGCCAGCAGCTTAGATCCCCGACTAGCGGGAGGGCCGGGTGAGCAGTTCTTC
J gene: TRBJ2-2; D gene: -; V gene: TRBV24-1; clone size: -; CDR3 protein: CATSPYRQAANTGELFF; CDR3 DNA: TGTGCCACCAGTCCCTATAGACAAGCCGCGAACACCGGGGAGCTGTTTTTT
J gene: TRBJ2-7; D gene: -; V gene: TRBV14; clone size: -; CDR3 protein: CASSQDGRDSYEQYF; CDR3 DNA: TGTGCCAGCAGCCAAGACGGACGGGACTCCTACGAGCAGTACTTC
J gene: TRBJ1-2; D gene: -; V gene: TRBV27; clone size: once; CDR3 protein: CASSSGNYGYTF; CDR3 DNA: TGTGCCAGCAGTTCAGGGAACTATGGCTACACCTTC
J gene: TRBJ1-2; D gene: TRBD1; V gene: TRBV7-9; clone size: -; CDR3 protein: CASSLRTGGSGGYGYTF; CDR3 DNA: TGTGCCAGCAGCTTAAGGACAGGGGGCAGTGGTGGGTATGGCTACACCTTC
J gene: TRBJ2-2; D gene: TRBD1; V gene: TRBV2; clone size: -; CDR3 protein: CASLTGMNTGELFF; CDR3 DNA: TGTGCCAGCTTGACAGGGATGAACACCGGGGAGCTGTTTTTT
J gene: TRBJ2-7; D gene: -; V gene: TRBV12-5; clone size: -; CDR3 protein: CASGSPSGGVSEQYF; CDR3 DNA: TGTGCTAGTGGTTCCCCTTCGGGGGGCGTGTCCGAGCAGTACTTC
J gene: TRBJ2-3; D gene: -; V gene: TRBV7-3; clone size: once; CDR3 protein: CASSPRLGSTDTQYF; CDR3 DNA: TGTGCCAGCAGCCCCCGACTAGGGAGCACAGATACGCAGTATTTT